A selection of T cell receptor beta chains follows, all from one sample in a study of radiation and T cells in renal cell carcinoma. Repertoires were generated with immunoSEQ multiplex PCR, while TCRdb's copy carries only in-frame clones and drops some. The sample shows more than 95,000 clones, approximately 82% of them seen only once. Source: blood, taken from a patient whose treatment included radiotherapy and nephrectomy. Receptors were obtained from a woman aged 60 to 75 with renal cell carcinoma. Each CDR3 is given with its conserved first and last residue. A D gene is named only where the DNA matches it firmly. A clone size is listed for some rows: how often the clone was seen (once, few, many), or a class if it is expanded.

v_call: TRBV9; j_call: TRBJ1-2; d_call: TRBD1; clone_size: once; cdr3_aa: CASSPRDSTNYGYTF; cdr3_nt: TGTGCCAGCAGCCCACGGGACAGTACCAACTATGGCTACACCTTC
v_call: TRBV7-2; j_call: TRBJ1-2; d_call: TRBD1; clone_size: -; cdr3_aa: CASSSRTGGKGYTF; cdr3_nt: TGTGCCAGCAGCTCTCGGACAGGGGGCAAAGGCTACACCTTC
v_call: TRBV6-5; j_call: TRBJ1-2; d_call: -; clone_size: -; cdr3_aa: CASKVPGDYGYTF; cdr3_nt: TGTGCCAGCAAGGTTCCAGGGGACTATGGCTACACCTTC
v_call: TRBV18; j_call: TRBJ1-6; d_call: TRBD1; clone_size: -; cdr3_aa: CASSPGTGGNSPLHF; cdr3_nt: TGTGCCAGCTCACCGGGGACAGGGGGTAATTCACCCCTCCACTTT
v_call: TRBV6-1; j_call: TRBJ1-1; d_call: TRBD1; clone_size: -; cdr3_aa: CASSAGQGNTEAFF; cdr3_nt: TGTGCCAGCAGTGCCGGACAGGGCAACACTGAAGCTTTCTTT
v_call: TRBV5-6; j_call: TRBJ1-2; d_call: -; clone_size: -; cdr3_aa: CASSLRQAQGYGYTF; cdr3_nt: TGTGCCAGCAGCTTGAGACAGGCCCAGGGCTATGGCTACACCTTC
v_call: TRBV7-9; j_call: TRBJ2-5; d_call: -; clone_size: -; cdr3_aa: CASSLSFGQTQETQYF; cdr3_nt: TGTGCCAGCAGCTTGTCCTTCGGACAGACTCAAGAGACCCAGTACTTC
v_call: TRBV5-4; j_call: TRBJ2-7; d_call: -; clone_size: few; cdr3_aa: CASSLVSNQQYF; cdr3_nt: TGTGCCAGCAGCTTGGTGTCGAACCAGCAGTACTTC
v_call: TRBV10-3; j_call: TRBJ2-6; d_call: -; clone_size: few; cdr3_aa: CAISESPHSQEAGANVLTF; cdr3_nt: TGTGCCATCAGTGAGTCACCGCATTCACAGGAGGCCGGGGCCAACGTCCTGACTTTC
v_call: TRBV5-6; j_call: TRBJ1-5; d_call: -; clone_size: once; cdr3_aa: CASSFGGYSNQPQHF; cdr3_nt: TGTGCCAGCAGCTTTGGGGGCTATAGCAATCAGCCCCAGCATTTT
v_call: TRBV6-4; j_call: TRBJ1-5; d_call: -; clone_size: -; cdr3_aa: CASSERSNQPQHF; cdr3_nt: TGTGCCAGCAGTGAACGGAGCAATCAGCCCCAGCATTTT
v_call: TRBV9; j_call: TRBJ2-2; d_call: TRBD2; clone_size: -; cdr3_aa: CASSVLSSGGVTGELFF; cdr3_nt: TGTGCCAGCAGCGTACTGTCTAGCGGGGGGGTCACCGGGGAGCTGTTTTTT
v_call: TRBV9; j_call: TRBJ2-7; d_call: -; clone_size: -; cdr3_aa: CASSYGGEDYEQYF; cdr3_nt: TGTGCCAGCAGCTACGGGGGAGAAGACTACGAGCAGTACTTC
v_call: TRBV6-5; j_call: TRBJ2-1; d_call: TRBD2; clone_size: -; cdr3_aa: CASSYGGSANEQFF; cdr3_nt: TGTGCCAGCAGTTACGGCGGGAGTGCCAATGAGCAGTTCTTC
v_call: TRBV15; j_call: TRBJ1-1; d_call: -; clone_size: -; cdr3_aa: CATSRPENTEAFF; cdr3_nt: TGTGCCACCAGCAGGCCGGAGAACACTGAAGCTTTCTTT
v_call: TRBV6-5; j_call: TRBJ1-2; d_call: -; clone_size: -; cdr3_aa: CASSRLGEGYTF; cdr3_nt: TGTGCCAGCAGTCGCCTTGGTGAGGGCTACACCTTC
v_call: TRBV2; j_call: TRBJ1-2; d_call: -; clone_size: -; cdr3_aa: CASTSGYGYTF; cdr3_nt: TGTGCCAGCACGTCCGGGTATGGCTACACCTTC
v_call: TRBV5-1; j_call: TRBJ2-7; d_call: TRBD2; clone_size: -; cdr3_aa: CASSSGLAGGYEQYF; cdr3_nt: TGTGCCAGCAGCTCGGGACTAGCGGGGGGTTACGAGCAGTACTTC
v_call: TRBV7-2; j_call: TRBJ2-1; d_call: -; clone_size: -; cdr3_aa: CASSVTVAQRDNEQFF; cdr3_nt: TGTGCCAGCAGCGTTACAGTGGCACAGCGAGACAATGAGCAGTTCTTC
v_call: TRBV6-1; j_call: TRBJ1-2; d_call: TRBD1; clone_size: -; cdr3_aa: CASSGGQGADGYTF; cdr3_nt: TGTGCCAGCAGTGGGGGACAGGGGGCGGATGGCTACACCTTC
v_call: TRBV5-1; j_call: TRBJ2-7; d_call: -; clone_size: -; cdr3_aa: CASSLDGSIYEQYF; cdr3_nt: TGCGCCAGCAGCTTGGATGGCTCGATCTACGAGCAGTACTTC
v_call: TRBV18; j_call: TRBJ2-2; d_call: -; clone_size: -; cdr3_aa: CASSPSIETGELFF; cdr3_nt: TGTGCCAGCTCACCAAGTATCGAAACCGGGGAGCTGTTTTTT
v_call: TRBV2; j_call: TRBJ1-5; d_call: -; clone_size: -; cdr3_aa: CASSEIAEGQPQHF; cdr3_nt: TGTGCCAGCAGTGAAATCGCAGAAGGCCAGCCCCAGCATTTT
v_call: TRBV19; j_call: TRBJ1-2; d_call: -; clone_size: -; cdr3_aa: CASSSKRGTNYGYTF; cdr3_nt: TGTGCCAGTAGTAGCAAACGGGGGACCAACTATGGCTACACCTTC
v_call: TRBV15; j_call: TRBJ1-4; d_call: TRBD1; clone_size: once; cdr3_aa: CATSRERQGINEKLFF; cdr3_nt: TGTGCCACCAGCAGAGAGCGACAGGGTATTAATGAAAAACTGTTTTTT
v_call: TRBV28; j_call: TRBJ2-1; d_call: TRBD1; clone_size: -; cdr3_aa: CASSLFLDRMIF; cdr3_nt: TGTGCCAGCAGTTTATTTCTGGACAGGATGATCTTC
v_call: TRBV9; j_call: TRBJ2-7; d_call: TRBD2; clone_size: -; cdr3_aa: CASSAYGAGAYEQYF; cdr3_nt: TGTGCCAGCAGCGCCTACGGAGCGGGAGCCTACGAGCAGTACTTC
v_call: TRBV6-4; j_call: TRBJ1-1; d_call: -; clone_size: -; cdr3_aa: CASSAGMNTEAFF; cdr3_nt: TGTGCCAGCAGTGCCGGGATGAACACTGAAGCTTTCTTT
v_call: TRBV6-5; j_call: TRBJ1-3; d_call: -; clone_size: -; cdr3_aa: CASSPTSGSGNTIYF; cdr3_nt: TGTGCCAGCAGTCCAACATCAGGGTCCGGAAACACCATATATTTT
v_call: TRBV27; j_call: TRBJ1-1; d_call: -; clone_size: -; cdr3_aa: CASSPQRVNTEAFF; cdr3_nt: TGTGCCAGCAGTCCCCAGAGAGTTAACACTGAAGCTTTCTTT
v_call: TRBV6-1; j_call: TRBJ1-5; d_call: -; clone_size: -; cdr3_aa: CASGEGNSNQPQHF; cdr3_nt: TGTGCCAGCGGTGAGGGGAATAGCAATCAGCCCCAGCATTTT
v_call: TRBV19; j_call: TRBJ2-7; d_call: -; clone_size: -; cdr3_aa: CASSISSSRAAYEQYF; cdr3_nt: TGTGCCAGTAGTATAAGTTCGTCCAGGGCTGCCTACGAGCAGTACTTC
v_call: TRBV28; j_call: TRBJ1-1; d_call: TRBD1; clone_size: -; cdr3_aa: CASFRLDRVPTEAFF; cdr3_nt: TGTGCCAGCTTCCGGTTGGACAGGGTTCCCACTGAAGCTTTCTTT
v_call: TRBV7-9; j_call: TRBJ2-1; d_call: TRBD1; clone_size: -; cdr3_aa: CASSFRRTGDNEQFF; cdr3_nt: TGTGCCAGCAGCTTCCGCCGGACAGGGGACAATGAGCAGTTCTTC
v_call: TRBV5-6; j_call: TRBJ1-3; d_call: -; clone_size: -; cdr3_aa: CASSLTVAAAGNTIYF; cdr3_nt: TGTGCCAGCAGCTTGACCGTGGCTGCTGCTGGAAACACCATATATTTT
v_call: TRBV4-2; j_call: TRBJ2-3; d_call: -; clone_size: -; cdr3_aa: CASSQDRGAVGTDTQYF; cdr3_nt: TGTGCCAGCAGCCAAGACCGGGGTGCGGTGGGCACAGATACGCAGTATTTT
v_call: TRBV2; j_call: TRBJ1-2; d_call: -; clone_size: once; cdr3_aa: CASSGPLDKEPNANYGYTF; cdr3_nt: TGTGCCAGCAGTGGACCATTGGACAAGGAGCCAAACGCTAACTATGGCTACACCTTC
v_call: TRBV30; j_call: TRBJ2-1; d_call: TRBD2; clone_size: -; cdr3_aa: CAGTSGYNEQFF; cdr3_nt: TGTGCCGGGACTAGCGGGTACAATGAGCAGTTCTTC
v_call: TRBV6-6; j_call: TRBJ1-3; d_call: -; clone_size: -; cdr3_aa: CASSYPLGGPGNTIYF; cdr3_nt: TGTGCCAGCAGTTACCCGTTGGGGGGTCCAGGAAACACCATATATTTT
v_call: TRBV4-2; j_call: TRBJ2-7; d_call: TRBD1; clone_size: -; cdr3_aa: CASSRETGELAYEQYF; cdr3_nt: TGTGCCAGCAGCCGAGAGACAGGGGAATTGGCCTACGAGCAGTACTTC
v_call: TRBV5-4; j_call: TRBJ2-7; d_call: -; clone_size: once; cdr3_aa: CASSLEPGEPYEQYF; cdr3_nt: TGTGCCAGCAGCTTGGAGCCGGGGGAACCCTACGAGCAGTACTTC
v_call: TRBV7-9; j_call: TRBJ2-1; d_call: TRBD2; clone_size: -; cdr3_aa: CASSHGLAGVDEQFF; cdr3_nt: TGTGCCAGCAGCCATGGACTAGCGGGAGTGGATGAGCAGTTCTTC
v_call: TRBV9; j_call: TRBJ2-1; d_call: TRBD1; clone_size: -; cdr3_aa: CASSRDPGQVEGEQFF; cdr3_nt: TGTGCCAGCAGCCGGGACCCGGGACAGGTTGAAGGTGAGCAGTTCTTC
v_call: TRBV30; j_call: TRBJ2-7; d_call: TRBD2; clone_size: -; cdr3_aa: CAWKPAGGRDEQYF; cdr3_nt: TGTGCCTGGAAACCCGCGGGAGGAAGGGACGAGCAGTACTTC
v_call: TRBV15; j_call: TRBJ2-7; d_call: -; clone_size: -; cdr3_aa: CATSTVSGEKQYF; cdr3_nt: TGTGCCACCAGCACGGTCTCTGGGGAAAAGCAGTACTTC